A single sample gave rise to the 22 T cell receptor beta chains below, sequenced in a study of lymphopenia after photon versus proton radiotherapy. The table came from immunoSEQ multiplex PCR; TCRdb's copy has only in-frame clones and leaves some out. The profile covers roughly 16,000 clones, with 65% to 90% appearing a single time and approximately 10% taken by the ten largest. This specimen consisted of peripheral blood, obtained from a patient treated with proton-based radiotherapy. The receptors here all came from a man aged 70 or older with pancreatic cancer.

The gene calls are TRBV27 and TRBJ1-4, with 11 bases aligning to TRBD1. Germline CDR1 MNHEY, CDR2 SMNVEV (reference sequence). CDR3 length: 17 residues. V shed 0 bases and J 7 bases; nucleotides not matched to a gene: 7. The CDR3 loop is CASSLSGQGAVSEKLFF. DNA of the CDR3: TGTGCCAGCAGTTTATCCGGACAGGGGGCGGTCTCTGAAAAACTGTTTTTT.

The chain couples TRBV7-6 to TRBJ2-1; D may be TRBD1 (5 bases). Germline V gives CDR1 SGHVS, CDR2 FNYEAQ. V lost 2 bases, J lost 2 bases, and 10 bases lay in between. This CDR3 spans 15 amino acids. The CDR3 loop reads CASSLRQGTYNEQFF. The CDR3 region has the DNA TGTGCCAGCAGCTTACGGCAGGGAACCTACAATGAGCAGTTCTTC.

The rearrangement joins TRBV5-8 to TRBJ1-1; D is unresolved. V was clipped by 0 bases and J by 8 bases, with 5 bases between them. Germline V CDR1 and CDR2: SGHTS, YDEGEE. This CDR3 comprises 11 residues. CDR3 sequence: CASSLASEAFF. In DNA form, the CDR3 reads TGTGCCAGCAGCTTGGCCAGCGAAGCTTTCTTT.

This clone was observed a few times. The J gene is TRBJ2-1, the V gene TRBV2; 7 bases match TRBD1. Germline loops: CDR1 SNHLY, CDR2 FYNNEI. With 7 bases clipped from V and 4 bases from J, the junction kept 4 bases outside the gene matches. CDR3 length: 13 residues. Here the CDR3 reads CASTGTVYNEQFF. In DNA form, the CDR3 reads TGTGCCAGCACCGGGACAGTATACAATGAGCAGTTCTTC.

The J gene is TRBJ2-6, the V gene TRBV12-5; TRBD1 is a possible D gene (5 bases). The ends were cut back, 5 bases at V and 5 bases at J, with 13 bases in the middle. CDR3 length: 15 amino acids. Germline values: CDR1 LGHNT, CDR2 FRNRAP. DNA for the CDR3: TGTGCTAGTGGTGCAGGACAAAGTCGGGCCAACGTCCTGACTTTC. It encodes CASGAGQSRANVLTF.

The chain has TRBV5-5 and TRBJ1-1; the D is unclear. Germline CDR1 reads SGHKS; CDR2 reads YYEKEE (reference sequence). The CDR3 is 14 amino acids. Trimming took off 2 bases at V and 0 bases at J, with 8 bases between the two ends. For the CDR3, the DNA is TGTGCCAGCAGCTTACACAGCCTGAACACTGAAGCTTTCTTT. Translation: CASSLHSLNTEAFF.

The chain has TRBV7-3 and TRBJ2-1; possible D gene TRBD1, 6 bases. The CDR3 has 14 residues. Germline V lookup: CDR1 SGHTA, CDR2 FQGTGA. V lost 5 bases to trimming and J lost 6 bases, with 14 bases between them. The CDR3 nucleotides are TGTGCCAGCAGCAACCGGGCAGGGGTCAATGAGCAGTTCTTC. This codes for CASSNRAGVNEQFF.

V gene TRBV11-1 combines with J gene TRBJ1-3; unclear D gene. The length of the CDR3 is 14 residues. Trimming cost V 3 bases and J 1 base, with 7 bases left between them. Germline V gene lookup returns CDR1 SGHAT and CDR2 FQDESV (reference sequence). The CDR3: CASSLGWSGNTIYF. For the CDR3, the DNA is TGTGCCAGCAGCTTGGGATGGTCTGGAAACACCATATATTTT. The entire variable domain, with the rest obtained from reference TRBV11-1 and TRBJ1-3, is as follows: EAEVAQSPRYKITEKSQAVAFWCDPISGHATLYWYRQILGQGPELLVQFQDESVVDDSQLPKDRFSAERLKGVDSTLKIQPAELGDSAMYLCASSLGWSGNTIYFGEGSWLTVV.

V usage is TRBV6-1 and J usage is TRBJ1-2; D gene unclear. The germline V gene has CDR1 MNHNS and CDR2 SASEGT. The CDR3 contains 12 residues. V was clipped by 4 bases and J by 3 bases, with 6 bases between them. CDR3 bases: TGTGCCAGCAGTGGGACCTACTATGGCTACACCTTC. Translated: CASSGTYYGYTF.

This rearrangement joins TRBV6-1 to TRBJ1-2, with D maybe TRBD1 (5 bases). This CDR3 has 15 residues. The germline V gene encodes CDR1 MNHNS and CDR2 SASEGT. Trimming took off 4 bases at V and 5 bases at J, with 17 bases between the two ends. Here the CDR3 DNA reads TGTGCCAGCAGTGGCCCCGGCAGGGTGGGATATGGCTACACCTTC. This translates into CASSGPGRVGYGYTF.

The chain employs TRBV5-4 and TRBJ2-7; a weak D match, TRBD2 (6 bases). Germline CDR1 reads SGHNT; CDR2 reads YYREEE (reference sequence). CDR3 length: 15 residues. The V and J ends lost 2 bases and 2 bases respectively, with 14 bases between them. The CDR3 loop reads CASSFGREVTYEQYF. In DNA form, the CDR3 reads TGTGCCAGCAGCTTTGGTAGGGAGGTAACCTACGAGCAGTACTTC. Together with reference TRBV5-4 and TRBJ2-7, the CDR3 gives the full variable domain: ETGVTQSPTHLIKTRGQQVTLRCSSQSGHNTVSWYQQALGQGPQFIFQYYREEENGRGNFPPRFSGLQFPNYSSELNVNALELDDSALYLCASSFGREVTYEQYFGPGTRLTVT.

CDR3 in amino acids: CASSVRGDSKNTGELFF. CDR3 nucleotide sequence: TGTGCCAGCAGCGTCAGGGGGGACAGCAAGAACACCGGGGAGCTGTTTTTT. The rearrangement joins TRBV9 to TRBJ2-2; tentatively, D is TRBD1 (7 bases). Germline CDR1 SGDLS, CDR2 YYNGEE. Trimming stripped 2 bases from V and 1 base from J, with 15 bases between. The CDR3 consists of 17 residues.

The V and J genes are TRBV11-2 and TRBJ2-2, with 8 bases fitting TRBD1. The CDR3 contains 16 residues. Per germline, CDR1 SGHAT and CDR2 FQNNGV. After removal of 5 bases from V and 0 bases from J, the junction contained 5 bases not matched to a gene. CDR3 coding DNA: TGTGCCAGCAGCCTGATGGGACAGGCGAACACCGGGGAGCTGTTTTTT. It is translated as CASSLMGQANTGELFF.

The chain links TRBV7-9 to TRBJ1-2; 7 nucleotides agree with TRBD1. The V gene's germline CDR1 is SEHNR and CDR2 FQNEAQ (reference sequence). The CDR3 sequence is 15 residues long. V lost 5 bases and J lost 0; bases outside the gene matches: 6. CDR3 coding DNA: TGTGCCAGCAGCCCGGACAGGTACACTAACTATGGCTACACCTTC. Its protein product is CASSPDRYTNYGYTF. Full variable domain (remainder filled in from reference TRBV7-9 and TRBJ1-2): DTGVSQNPRHKITKRGQNVTFRCDPISEHNRLYWYRQTLGQGPEFLTYFQNEAQLEKSRLLSDRFSAERPKGSFSTLEIQRTEQGDSAMYLCASSPDRYTNYGYTFGSGTRLTVV.

This clone was counted only a few times. V usage is TRBV10-2 and J usage is TRBJ1-1, with D maybe TRBD1 (6 bases). The CDR3 has 14 amino acids. Germline V gives CDR1 WSHSY, CDR2 SAAADI. Between the trimmed V and J ends, which lost 7 bases and 0 bases, there was a span of 12 bases. Here the CDR3 DNA reads TGCGCCAGCACGGGGGCAGGGATGAACACTGAAGCTTTCTTT. This codes for CASTGAGMNTEAFF.

This chain joins TRBV2 and TRBJ2-7; a possible D gene is TRBD1 (5 bases). Deletions cut 8 bases from V and 2 bases from J, with 19 bases between. The germline CDR1 and CDR2 sequences are SNHLY and FYNNEI. CDR3 length: 15 amino acids. The CDR3 loop reads CASGWAPTGTYEQYF. The CDR3 nucleotides read TGTGCCAGCGGGTGGGCCCCAACAGGAACCTACGAGCAGTACTTC.

J is TRBJ1-2 and V is TRBV2; 7 bases fit TRBD1. Germline V lookup: CDR1 SNHLY, CDR2 FYNNEI. V shed 4 bases, J shed 4 bases, and the junction held 9 bases outside the gene matches. CDR3 length equals 15 residues. This CDR3 is CASSGSGGITYGYTF. The CDR3 nucleotides are TGTGCCAGCAGTGGTTCAGGGGGTATAACCTATGGCTACACCTTC.

V gene TRBV5-1 combines with J gene TRBJ2-1, with TRBD2 matching over 11 bases. CDR3 size: 15 residues. Germline-derived CDR1 and CDR2 are SGHRS and YFSETQ. V lost 0 bases and J lost 7; bases outside the gene matches: 3. DNA of the CDR3: TGCGCCAGCAGCTTGGCTAGCGGGGGGTCAAATGAGCAGTTCTTC. This encodes CASSLASGGSNEQFF.

This clone was counted a single time. The chain links TRBV6-4 to TRBJ2-2, with D unresolved. Germline CDR1 and CDR2: MRHNA and SNTAGT. Deletions cut 5 bases from V and 5 bases from J, with 9 bases between. The CDR3 covers 13 residues. CDR3 nucleotide sequence: TGTGCCAGCAGTCAGAAGGGAACCGGGGAGCTGTTTTTT. Amino acids: CASSQKGTGELFF.

The genes are TRBV30 and TRBJ2-1; either TRBD1 or TRBD2 may supply D (6 bases each). There are 14 residues in the CDR3. Germline V CDR1 and CDR2: GTSNPN, SVGIG (reference sequence). The V end was cut by 3 bases, the J end by 8 bases, with 17 bases between. CDR3 sequence: CAWRRRARGDEQFF. In DNA, the CDR3 is TGTGCCTGGAGGAGGAGGGCGAGGGGGGATGAGCAGTTCTTC.

In DNA, the CDR3 is TGTGCCAGCAGCTTTGACCGATCAGAGGATACGCAGTATTTT. As protein: CASSFDRSEDTQYF. The V and J genes are TRBV7-3 and TRBJ2-3; D gene ambiguous. The CDR3 extends over 14 amino acids. With 3 bases removed from V and 6 bases from J, the gap between germline ends came to 13 bases. CDR1 and CDR2 from the germline V gene are SGHTA and FQGTGA. Full variable domain (missing parts from reference TRBV7-3 and TRBJ2-3): GAGVSQTPSNKVTEKGKYVELRCDPISGHTALYWYRQSLGQGPEFLIYFQGTGAADDSGLPNDRFFAVRPEGSVSTLKIQRTERGDSAVYLCASSFDRSEDTQYFGPGTRLTVL.

The chain uses TRBV18 and TRBJ2-7; 9 bases line up with TRBD1. The CDR3 covers 14 residues. Germline V gives CDR1 KGHSH, CDR2 LQKENI. V was clipped by 2 bases and J by 6 bases; unmatched bases: 5. The CDR3 sequence: CASSPTGGLSEQYF. CDR3 sequence (DNA): TGTGCCAGCTCACCAACAGGGGGCTTAAGCGAGCAGTACTTC.